The 21 T cell receptor beta chains in this list originate from one sample, sequenced in a study of T cell responses to AZD1222 COVID-19 vaccine. Sequencing used immunoSEQ multiplex PCR; TCRdb keeps in-frame clones, though not all of them. The table lists roughly 89,000 clones, 88% of them singletons, with approximately 4.5% in the top ten. The sequences come from peripheral blood, collected on day 0 of MenACWY control vaccination. The source of these receptors is an adult in good health.

Note on this clone: Other DNA sequences in this specimen translate into the identical CDR3. V gene TRBV7-2 combines with J gene TRBJ1-3, with TRBD1 identical over 7 bases. V lost 3 bases and J lost 4; bases outside the gene matches: 0. CDR3 length: 13 residues. Germline assignment: CDR1 SGHTA and CDR2 FQGNSA. The chain's CDR3 is CASSLGQGNTIYF. The CDR3, as DNA: TGTGCCAGCAGCTTGGGACAGGGAAACACCATATATTTT.

The gene calls are TRBV27 and TRBJ2-2; D ambiguous. The germline CDR1 and CDR2 sequences are MNHEY and SMNVEV (reference sequence). The CDR3 extends over 16 amino acids. Between the trimmed V and J ends, which lost 3 bases and 6 bases, there was a span of 17 bases. The CDR3 here is CASSFYGLGNAGELFF. In DNA form, the CDR3 reads TGTGCCAGCAGTTTTTACGGGCTAGGCAATGCCGGGGAGCTGTTTTTT.

The chain employs TRBV28 and TRBJ1-5, with D unresolved. Looked up from germline, CDR1 is MDHEN and CDR2 is SYDVKM. The CDR3 has 12 residues. V was clipped by 2 bases and J by 7 bases, with 6 bases between them. CDR3 bases: TGTGCCAGCAGTTTAAGGTGGCAGCCCCAGCATTTT. Amino acids: CASSLRWQPQHF.

The rearrangement joins TRBV5-5 to TRBJ2-7, with 9 bases lining up with TRBD2. Unmatched junction bases numbered 12, after V lost 4 bases and J lost 7 bases. Germline values: CDR1 SGHKS, CDR2 YYEKEE (reference sequence). CDR3 length: 15 residues. The CDR3 coding sequence is TGTGCCAGCAGCGGGGGACTAGCCCTCTGGAATGAGCAGTACTTC. Residues: CASSGGLALWNEQYF.

This chain joins TRBV29-1 and TRBJ1-2; TRBD1 aligns across 7 bases. Germline loops: CDR1 SQVTM, CDR2 ANQGSEA. The CDR3 runs to 15 residues. V was pared by 1 base and J by 0 bases, with 5 bases of the junction left unmatched. The DNA for the CDR3 is TGCAGCGTTGAAGGGACAGGCGTCACTAACTATGGCTACACCTTC. It codes for CSVEGTGVTNYGYTF.

The chain carries TRBV19 and TRBJ1-1, with a tentative D call TRBD1 (5 bases). Trimming stripped 1 base from V and 5 bases from J, with 8 bases between. The CDR3 has 13 amino acids. CDR1 is LNHDA and CDR2 is SQIVND in the germline V gene (reference sequence). The CDR3 region has the DNA TGTGCCAGTAGTATAGTCGGGGGAACTGAAGCTTTCTTT. Translating gives CASSIVGGTEAFF.

The rearrangement joins TRBV7-2 to TRBJ1-4; tentative D call: TRBD1 (5 bases). Germline-derived CDR1 and CDR2 are SGHTA and FQGNSA. V dropped 5 bases and J dropped 4 bases, with 11 bases sitting between them. The CDR3 loop spans 14 amino acids. This CDR3 reads CASSTGGGNEKLFF. The CDR3 region has the DNA TGTGCCAGCAGCACCGGGGGGGGTAATGAAAAACTGTTTTTT.

Concerning this clone: A read error may produce the germline difference seen at one junction end. The CDR3 bases are TGTGCCACAGGCGGGACAGGGGGCGCAAGGCATGGCCACACCTTC. As protein: CATGGTGGARHGHTF. The chain links TRBV28 to TRBJ1-2; TRBD1 matches at 12 bases. CDR1 MDHEN and CDR2 SYDVKM come from the germline V gene. The CDR3 has 15 amino acids.

This clone was picked up a small number of times. In DNA, the CDR3 is TGTGCCAGCAGCGGGGGCCATATAAACACCGGGGAGCTGTTTTTT. Residues: CASSGGHINTGELFF. The chain joins TRBV3-1 (or the pseudogene TRBV3-2) to TRBJ2-2; maybe TRBD1 (6 bases). The germline CDR1 and CDR2 sequences are LGHDT and YNNKEL (reference sequence). Trimming took off 5 bases at V and 2 bases at J, with 12 bases between the two ends. CDR3 size: 15 residues.

The chain employs TRBV10-3 and TRBJ2-5; 7 bases line up with TRBD1. The CDR3 loop spans 15 amino acids. V shed 6 bases and J 2 bases; nucleotides not matched to a gene: 9. Germline V gene data show CDR1 as ENHRY and CDR2 as SYGVKD. The DNA of the CDR3 is TGTGCCATCAGGGACTCGGGACAGTCACAAGAGACCCAGTACTTC. Its translation: CAIRDSGQSQETQYF.

The chain uses TRBV18 and TRBJ2-2, with TRBD1 matching 11 bases. The CDR3 has 16 residues. With 1 base clipped from V and 6 bases from J, the junction kept 4 bases outside the gene matches. Germline V lookup: CDR1 KGHSH, CDR2 LQKENI. The CDR3 is CASSPLGQGASGELFF. CDR3 DNA: TGTGCCAGCTCACCACTTGGACAGGGGGCATCCGGGGAGCTGTTTTTT.

The J gene is TRBJ1-4, the V gene TRBV27; weak D call: TRBD1 (5 bases). The CDR3 extends over 13 amino acids. CDR1 is MNHEY, CDR2 SMNVEV, per germline (reference sequence). Trimming took off 3 bases at V and 7 bases at J, with 9 bases between the two ends. CDR3 residues: CASSFQGSEKLFF. DNA of the CDR3: TGTGCCAGCAGTTTTCAGGGAAGTGAAAAACTGTTTTTT.

The V gene is TRBV7-3, the J gene TRBJ2-1; 10 bases align to TRBD1. Germline V CDR1 and CDR2: SGHTA, FQGTGA. The CDR3 runs to 14 residues. Trimming removed 5 bases from V and 5 bases from J; junction bases left unmatched: 3. This chain's CDR3 is CASSAGQGNNEQFF. CDR3 coding DNA: TGTGCCAGCAGCGCGGGACAGGGGAACAATGAGCAGTTCTTC.

The rearrangement uses TRBV6-5 and TRBJ2-7, with no clear D. CDR3 length: 15 amino acids. In germline, CDR1 is MNHEY, CDR2 SVGAGI. V lost 7 bases and J lost 5, with 21 bases in between. CDR3 nucleotides: TGTGCCAGCACTCCCCCAGGCGACGAACGCCACGAGCAGTACTTC. The encoded protein is CASTPPGDERHEQYF.

V and J are TRBV7-2 and TRBJ2-4; TRBD2 matches at 9 bases. Germline-derived CDR1 and CDR2 are SGHTA and FQGNSA. The length of the CDR3 is 13 residues. V shed 6 bases and J 7 bases; nucleotides not matched to a gene: 4. DNA of the CDR3: TGTGCCAGCAGACCTAGCGGGAACAACATTCAGTACTTC. Its translation is CASRPSGNNIQYF. Complete variable domain (other parts from reference TRBV7-2 and TRBJ2-4): GAGVSQSPSNKVTEKGKDVELRCDPISGHTALYWYRQSLGQGLEFLIYFQGNSAPDKSGLPSDRFSAERTGGSVSTLTIQRTQQEDSAVYLCASRPSGNNIQYFGAGTRLSVL.

The V call is TRBV30, the J call TRBJ2-7; D possibly corresponds to TRBD2 (6 bases). The CDR3 loop spans 14 amino acids. The V gene lost 3 bases and the J gene lost 3 bases, with 15 bases spanning the gap. The germline gives CDR1 GTSNPN, CDR2 SVGIG (reference sequence). CDR3 nucleotide sequence: TGTGCCTGGAGCGCAATTAGCGGTTTCTACGAGCAGTACTTC. Translation gives CAWSAISGFYEQYF.

V and J are TRBV10-2 and TRBJ2-7, with D perhaps TRBD1 (6 bases). The ends were cut back, 7 bases at V and 12 bases at J, with 25 bases in the middle. Looked up from germline, CDR1 is WSHSY and CDR2 is SAAADI. This CDR3 is 14 amino acids long. CDR3 in amino acids: CASTQGGDRPRRYF. The CDR3 region has the DNA TGCGCCAGCACCCAAGGGGGTGACAGACCGCGTCGGTACTTC.

The chain couples TRBV19 to TRBJ2-7; 11 bases agree with TRBD2. The J segment lost 0 bases and the V segment lost 9 bases, leaving 10 bases of the junction unmatched. The CDR3 runs 16 residues. Per the germline V gene, CDR1 is LNHDA and CDR2 is SQIVND (reference sequence). CDR3: CASRGLAEGHSYEQYF. Here the CDR3 DNA reads TGTGCCAGCCGGGGACTAGCGGAGGGGCACTCCTACGAGCAGTACTTC. Drawing the rest from reference TRBV19 and TRBJ2-7, the complete variable domain is DGGITQSPKYLFRKEGQNVTLSCEQNLNHDAMYWYRQDPGQGLRLIYYSQIVNDFQKGDIAEGYSVSREKKESFPLTVTSAQKNPTAFYLCASRGLAEGHSYEQYFGPGTRLTVT.

A single count supports this clone. The J gene is TRBJ1-1, the V gene TRBV5-1; D ambiguous. The CDR3 is 14 amino acids. The ends were cut back, 6 bases at V and 0 bases at J, with 12 bases in the middle. Germline V lookup: CDR1 SGHRS, CDR2 YFSETQ. CDR3 amino acids: CASKSGLLNTEAFF. The CDR3 coding sequence is TGCGCCAGCAAATCGGGCTTACTGAACACTGAAGCTTTCTTT.

V usage is TRBV10-1 and J usage is TRBJ1-4; no clear D gene. Germline CDR1 is WNHNN and CDR2 is SYGVQD (reference sequence). The CDR3 is made up of 13 amino acids. V dropped 8 bases and J dropped 6 bases, with 13 bases sitting between them. The CDR3 sequence: CASCGRIYEKLFF. CDR3 DNA: TGCGCCAGCTGCGGACGAATTTATGAAAAACTGTTTTTT.

V usage is TRBV7-2 and J usage is TRBJ2-3; D uncertain. The CDR3 loop spans 12 amino acids. With 7 bases removed from V and 2 bases from J, the gap between germline ends came to 7 bases. The germline V gene has CDR1 SGHTA and CDR2 FQGNSA. This chain's CDR3 is CASTLATDTQYF. CDR3 DNA: TGTGCCAGCACCCTCGCCACAGATACGCAGTATTTT. Using reference TRBV7-2 and TRBJ2-3 for the parts outside the CDR3, the full variable domain is GAGVSQSPSNKVTEKGKDVELRCDPISGHTALYWYRQSLGQGLEFLIYFQGNSAPDKSGLPSDRFSAERTGGSVSTLTIQRTQQEDSAVYLCASTLATDTQYFGPGTRLTVL.